The TCR beta chain described here comes from a study of vaccination and CD4 T cells after COVID-19. This sample's time point: late sampling 161 to 241 days after vaccination in three convalescent patients. Germline CDR1 is DFQATT and CDR2 is SNEGSKA (reference sequence). CDR3 length equals 15 residues. V trimming: 1 base; J trimming: 4 bases; junction bases outside the gene matches: 5. MiXCR was run by TCRdb on the PCR reads, yielding one entry per CDR3 protein. The sample lists 25,000 to 30,000 distinct CDR3 sequences, about 54% seen once, with over 4.5% in the top ten. This material consisted of CD4+ T cells from blood, taken about 7 months after SARS-CoV-2 vaccination. The receptor's source is a human donor who had recovered from COVID-19. The rearrangement uses TRBV20-1 and TRBJ2-1; 9 nucleotides match TRBD1. The CDR3 sequence is CSARAGTGFYNEQFF. In DNA form, the CDR3 reads TGCAGTGCTAGAGCCGGGACAGGGTTTTACAATGAGCAGTTCTTC.